A single sample gave rise to the 14 T cell receptor beta chains below, sequenced in a study of T cell responses to AZD1222 COVID-19 vaccine. The table came from immunoSEQ multiplex PCR; TCRdb's copy has only in-frame clones and leaves some out. Here the sample spans more than 100,000 clones, around 82% being singletons. The source material was peripheral blood, sampled on day 0 of AZD1222 vaccination. These receptors all stem from an adult in good health.

This chain joins TRBV19 and TRBJ2-1; 8 positions match TRBD1. The CDR3 totals 20 residues. Germline V gives CDR1 LNHDA, CDR2 SQIVND (reference sequence). Trimming removed 5 bases from V and 7 bases from J; junction bases left unmatched: 25. This chain's CDR3 is CASSPRQGARDRGGRNEQFF. In DNA form, the CDR3 reads TGTGCCAGTAGTCCACGCCAGGGGGCCCGAGACAGGGGAGGTAGGAATGAGCAGTTCTTC.

J is TRBJ2-1 and V is TRBV7-9, with unresolved D. Germline assignment: CDR1 SEHNR and CDR2 FQNEAQ (reference sequence). The V end was cut by 1 base, the J end by 3 bases, with 10 bases between. This CDR3 contains 15 residues. In DNA form, the CDR3 reads TGTGCCAGCAGCTTAGTGGGGTTGAGCTACAATGAGCAGTTCTTC. The encoded protein is CASSLVGLSYNEQFF.

The chain couples TRBV24-1 to TRBJ2-3; D possibly uses TRBD1 or TRBD2 (5 bases each). The CDR3 loop spans 16 amino acids. The V and J ends lost 4 bases and 0 bases respectively, with 13 bases between them. CDR1 and CDR2 (germline): KGHDR, SFDVKD. The CDR3 loop reads CATSEGQGPSTDTQYF. The CDR3 DNA reads as TGTGCCACCAGTGAGGGGCAGGGACCGAGCACAGATACGCAGTATTTT.

The rearrangement joins TRBV3-1 (or the pseudogene TRBV3-2) to TRBJ2-7; unclear D gene. Germline V gives CDR1 LGHDT, CDR2 YNNKEL (reference sequence). V was pared by 4 bases and J by 5 bases, with 9 bases between. The CDR3 consists of 12 residues. The chain's CDR3 is CASSPESDEQYF. CDR3 in DNA: TGTGCCAGCAGCCCCGAGTCGGACGAGCAGTACTTC.

A remark on this clone: Other DNA variants within this sample encode the same CDR3. The chain joins TRBV6-5 to TRBJ2-6; perhaps TRBD2 as D (7 bases). CDR1 and CDR2 (germline): MNHEY, SVGAGI. This CDR3 has 16 residues. Trimming pared 0 bases from V and 4 bases from J, leaving 10 bases between. CDR3 DNA: TGTGCCAGCAGTTACTCACGGGGGGCAGGGGCCAACGTCCTGACTTTC. Protein: CASSYSRGAGANVLTF.

J is TRBJ1-5 and V is TRBV19; no clear D gene. The CDR3 is 14 amino acids. Germline V lookup: CDR1 LNHDA, CDR2 SQIVND (reference sequence). V lost 5 bases to trimming and J lost 5 bases, with 13 bases between them. The CDR3 loop is CASSSGRRDQPQHF. The CDR3 DNA sequence: TGTGCCAGTAGTTCGGGCCGGCGGGATCAGCCCCAGCATTTT.

The V and J genes are TRBV19 and TRBJ2-1; 14 bases map to TRBD2. The CDR3 length is 16 residues. Germline V CDR1 and CDR2: LNHDA, SQIVND (reference sequence). The junction had 4 bases not matched to a gene; V was cut back by 4 bases and J by 5 bases. CDR3 residues: CASSRRTSGGHNEQFF. CDR3 bases: TGTGCCAGTAGTAGGAGGACTAGCGGGGGGCACAATGAGCAGTTCTTC.

The chain couples TRBV20-1 to TRBJ2-7, with D uncertain. Trimming removed 3 bases from V and 1 base from J, with 13 bases in between. Germline V gene data show CDR1 as DFQATT and CDR2 as SNEGSKA (reference sequence). This CDR3 has 14 amino acids. This chain's CDR3 is CSASRTAASYEQYF. DNA for the CDR3: TGCAGTGCTAGTCGGACCGCGGCGTCCTACGAGCAGTACTTC.

The V call is TRBV5-5, the J call TRBJ1-1; D remains unclear. The germline CDR1 and CDR2 sequences are SGHKS and YYEKEE (reference sequence). CDR3 size: 13 residues. Trimming took off 4 bases at V and 2 bases at J, with 9 bases between the two ends. CDR3 DNA sequence: TGTGCCAGCAGCCCCCCGAGAAACACTGAAGCTTTCTTT. Its translation is CASSPPRNTEAFF.

There are a few counts of this clone. The chain links TRBV5-1 to TRBJ2-5; possibly TRBD2 for D (5 bases). The CDR3 consists of 13 residues. V lost 1 base and J 3 bases, leaving 7 bases between the germline ends. From germline, CDR1 is SGHRS and CDR2 YFSETQ. The CDR3 here is CASSLIGKETQYF. CDR3 sequence (DNA): TGCGCCAGCAGCTTGATCGGGAAAGAGACCCAGTACTTC.

The chain uses TRBV30 and TRBJ2-1, with TRBD2 matching 14 bases. Looked up from germline, CDR1 is GTSNPN and CDR2 is SVGIG (reference sequence). Germline trimming cut 2 bases from V and 9 bases from J; bases unmatched to any gene: 9. This CDR3 region has 16 residues. The chain's CDR3 is CAWSPGTSGGYGEQFF. DNA of the CDR3: TGTGCCTGGAGTCCTGGGACTAGCGGGGGATATGGTGAGCAGTTCTTC. Combining the CDR3 with reference TRBV30 and TRBJ2-1 gives the whole variable domain SQTIHQWPATLVQPVGSPLSLECTVEGTSNPNLYWYRQAAGRGLQLLFYSVGIGQISSEVPQNLSASRPQDRQFILSSKKLLLSDSGFYLCAWSPGTSGGYGEQFFGPGTRLTVL.

In this sample, this clone turned up once. V usage is TRBV19 and J usage is TRBJ2-1, with D maybe TRBD1 (6 bases). V was pared by 1 base and J by 15 bases, with 16 bases between. CDR1 LNHDA and CDR2 SQIVND come from the germline V gene (reference sequence). The CDR3 consists of 13 residues. The CDR3 protein is CASSIGGGQRLFF. DNA for the CDR3: TGTGCCAGTAGTATAGGAGGCGGACAGAGGTTGTTCTTC.

The count of this clone is one. The V and J genes are TRBV19 and TRBJ2-4; D remains unclear. Trimming pared 0 bases from V and 0 bases from J, leaving 18 bases between. The V gene's germline CDR1 is LNHDA and CDR2 SQIVND (reference sequence). There are 19 residues in the CDR3. The CDR3 loop is CASSIDPIFGTLAKNIQYF. CDR3 DNA: TGTGCCAGTAGTATAGATCCGATTTTTGGCACGCTAGCCAAAAACATTCAGTACTTC.

This chain joins TRBV18 and TRBJ1-3, with D unclear. Trimming stripped 2 bases from V and 3 bases from J, with 8 bases between. This CDR3 contains 14 residues. From germline, CDR1 is KGHSH and CDR2 LQKENI. The chain's CDR3 is CASSPDLVGNTIYF. The CDR3 nucleotides read TGTGCCAGCTCACCAGACTTGGTTGGAAACACCATATATTTT.